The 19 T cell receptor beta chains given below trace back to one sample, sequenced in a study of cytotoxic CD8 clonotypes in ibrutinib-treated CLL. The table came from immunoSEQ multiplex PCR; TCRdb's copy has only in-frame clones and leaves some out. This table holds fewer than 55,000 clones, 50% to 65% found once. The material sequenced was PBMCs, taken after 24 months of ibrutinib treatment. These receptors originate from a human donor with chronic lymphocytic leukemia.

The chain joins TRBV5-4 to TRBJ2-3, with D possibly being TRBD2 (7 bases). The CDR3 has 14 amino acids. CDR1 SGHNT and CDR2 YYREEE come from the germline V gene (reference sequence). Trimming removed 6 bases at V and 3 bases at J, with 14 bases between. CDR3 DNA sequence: TGTGCCAGCACTGGCAGGGGAGGGACAGATACGCAGTATTTT. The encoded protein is CASTGRGGTDTQYF.

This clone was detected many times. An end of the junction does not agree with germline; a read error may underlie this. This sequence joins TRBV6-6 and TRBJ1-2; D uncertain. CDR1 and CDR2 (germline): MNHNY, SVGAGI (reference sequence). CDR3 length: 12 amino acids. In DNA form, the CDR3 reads TGTGCCAGCAGTTACGCAGAAGGCCTAGCCGTCTTC. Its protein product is CASSYAEGLAVF.

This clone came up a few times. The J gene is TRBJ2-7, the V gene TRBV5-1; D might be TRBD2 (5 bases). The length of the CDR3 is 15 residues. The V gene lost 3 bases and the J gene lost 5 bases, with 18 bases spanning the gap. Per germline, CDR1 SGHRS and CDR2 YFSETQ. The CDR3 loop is CASSYGPSGIHEQYF. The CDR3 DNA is TGCGCCAGCAGCTACGGACCCTCGGGGATCCACGAGCAGTACTTC.

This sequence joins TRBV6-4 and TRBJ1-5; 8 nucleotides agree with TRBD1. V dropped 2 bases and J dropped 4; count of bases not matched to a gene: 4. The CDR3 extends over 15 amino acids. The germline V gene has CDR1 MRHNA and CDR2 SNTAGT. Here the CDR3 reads CASSDPRGRNQPQHF. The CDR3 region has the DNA TGTGCCAGCAGTGACCCCAGGGGGCGGAATCAGCCCCAGCATTTT.

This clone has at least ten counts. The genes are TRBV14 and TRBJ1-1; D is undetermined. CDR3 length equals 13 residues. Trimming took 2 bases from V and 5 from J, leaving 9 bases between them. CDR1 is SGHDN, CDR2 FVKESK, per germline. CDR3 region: CASSQTEGTEAFF. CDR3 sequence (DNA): TGTGCCAGCAGCCAAACGGAGGGTACTGAAGCTTTCTTT.

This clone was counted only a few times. This chain's CDR3 is CASSLAPGDGYTF. CDR3 DNA: TGTGCCAGCAGCTTGGCGCCAGGGGATGGCTACACCTTC. This sequence joins TRBV5-6 and TRBJ1-2; D is possibly TRBD1 (6 bases). CDR1 is SGHDT, CDR2 YYEEEE, per germline. Trimming stripped 0 bases from V and 6 bases from J, with 9 bases between. The CDR3 runs 13 residues.

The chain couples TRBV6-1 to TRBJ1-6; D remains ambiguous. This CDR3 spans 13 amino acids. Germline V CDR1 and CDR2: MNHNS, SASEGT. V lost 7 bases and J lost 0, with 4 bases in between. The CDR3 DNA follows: TGTGCCAGCACCCTCTCCTATAATTCACCCCTCCACTTT. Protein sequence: CASTLSYNSPLHF.

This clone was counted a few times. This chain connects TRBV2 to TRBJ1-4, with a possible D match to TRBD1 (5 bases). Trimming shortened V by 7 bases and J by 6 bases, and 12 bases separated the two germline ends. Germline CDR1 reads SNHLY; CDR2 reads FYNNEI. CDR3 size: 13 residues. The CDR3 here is CASTRDSYEKLFF. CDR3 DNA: TGTGCCAGCACCCGGGACTCGTATGAAAAACTGTTTTTT.

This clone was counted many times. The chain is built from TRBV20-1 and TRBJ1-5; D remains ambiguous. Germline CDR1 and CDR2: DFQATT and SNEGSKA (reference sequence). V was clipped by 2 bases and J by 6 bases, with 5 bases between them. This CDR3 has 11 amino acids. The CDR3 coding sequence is TGCAGTGCTAGAAGCGGTCAGCCCCAGCATTTT. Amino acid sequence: CSARSGQPQHF.

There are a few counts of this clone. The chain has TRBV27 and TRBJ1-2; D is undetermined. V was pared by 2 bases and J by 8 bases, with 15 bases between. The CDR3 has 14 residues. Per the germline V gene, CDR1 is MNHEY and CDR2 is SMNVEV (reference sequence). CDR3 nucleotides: TGTGCCAGCAGTTTAAGTGGAAAAGAGTACGGCTACACCTTC. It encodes CASSLSGKEYGYTF.

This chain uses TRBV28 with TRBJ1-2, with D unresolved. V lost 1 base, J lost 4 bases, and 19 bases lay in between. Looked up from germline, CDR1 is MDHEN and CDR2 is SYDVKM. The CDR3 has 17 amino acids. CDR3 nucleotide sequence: TGTGCCAGCAGTTTATACCACGCTGGGAGGTCGGGCTATGGCTACACCTTC. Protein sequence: CASSLYHAGRSGYGYTF.

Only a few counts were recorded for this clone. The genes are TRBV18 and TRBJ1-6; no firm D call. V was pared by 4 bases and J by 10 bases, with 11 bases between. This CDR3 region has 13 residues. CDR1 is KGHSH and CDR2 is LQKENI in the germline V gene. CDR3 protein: CASSQGAGSPLHF. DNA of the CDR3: TGTGCCAGCTCACAGGGCGCGGGCTCACCCCTCCACTTT.

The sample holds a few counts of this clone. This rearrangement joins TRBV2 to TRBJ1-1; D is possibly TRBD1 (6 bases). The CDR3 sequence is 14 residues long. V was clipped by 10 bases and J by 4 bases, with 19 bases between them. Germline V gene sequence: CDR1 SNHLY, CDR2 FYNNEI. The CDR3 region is CANDGQQEPTEAFF. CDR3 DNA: TGTGCCAACGATGGACAGCAAGAACCCACTGAAGCTTTCTTT.

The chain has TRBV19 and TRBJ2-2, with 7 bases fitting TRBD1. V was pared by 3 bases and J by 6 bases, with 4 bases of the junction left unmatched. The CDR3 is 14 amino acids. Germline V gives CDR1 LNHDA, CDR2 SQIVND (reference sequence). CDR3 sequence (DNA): TGTGCCAGTAGTATCACTACAGGGGCCGGGGAGCTGTTTTTT. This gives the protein CASSITTGAGELFF.

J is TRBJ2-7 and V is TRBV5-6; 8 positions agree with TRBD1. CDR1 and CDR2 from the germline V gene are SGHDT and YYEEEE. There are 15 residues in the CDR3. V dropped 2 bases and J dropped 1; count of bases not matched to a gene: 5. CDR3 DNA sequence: TGTGCCAGCAGCTTCCGGGACAGGACTTCCTACGAGCAGTACTTC. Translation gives CASSFRDRTSYEQYF.

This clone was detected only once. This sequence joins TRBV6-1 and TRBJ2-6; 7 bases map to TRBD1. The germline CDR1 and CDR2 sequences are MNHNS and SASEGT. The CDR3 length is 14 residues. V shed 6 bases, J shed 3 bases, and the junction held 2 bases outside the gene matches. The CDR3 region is CASSTGDGANVLTF. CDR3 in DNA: TGTGCCAGCAGCACAGGGGATGGGGCCAACGTCCTGACTTTC.

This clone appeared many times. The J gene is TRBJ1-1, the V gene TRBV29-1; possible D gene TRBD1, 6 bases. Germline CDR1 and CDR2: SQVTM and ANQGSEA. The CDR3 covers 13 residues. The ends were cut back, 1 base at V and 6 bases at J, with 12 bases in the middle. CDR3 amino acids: CSVEGGRGPEAFF. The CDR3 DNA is TGCAGCGTTGAAGGGGGCAGGGGACCTGAAGCTTTCTTT.

CDR3 loop: CASSPPLPGGDTEAFF. Written as DNA, the CDR3 is TGTGCCAGCAGCCCACCCTTACCAGGGGGAGACACTGAAGCTTTCTTT. The J gene is TRBJ1-1, the V gene TRBV5-6, with 7 bases identical to TRBD1. This CDR3 spans 16 amino acids. The trim removed 4 bases at V and 3 bases at J, leaving 12 bases unmatched. From germline, CDR1 is SGHDT and CDR2 YYEEEE.

The CDR3 protein is CASAGGLNTEAFF. The CDR3 region has the DNA TGTGCCAGCGCTGGGGGGTTGAACACTGAAGCTTTCTTT. The chain employs TRBV11-1 and TRBJ1-1; possible D gene TRBD1, 5 bases. Germline loops: CDR1 SGHAT, CDR2 FQDESV (reference sequence). This CDR3 has 13 amino acids. V dropped 8 bases and J dropped 0 bases, with 10 bases sitting between them.